The clone carrying this T cell receptor (beta chain) showed up just once. This specimen comes from a study of blood T cell repertoires in COVID-19. Study-wide context: PBMCs, B-cell-depleted T cells, or T cells were the source of the cDNA or gDNA that made up the material.

V was cut by 1 base and J by 0 bases, with 13 bases left in between. There are 18 residues in the CDR3. Germline V gene data show CDR1 as SGHVS and CDR2 as FQNEAQ. Assay used: immunoSEQ multiplex PCR; TCRdb lists only in-frame clones, some missing. The profile shows 200,000 to 300,000 clones, 84% of them singletons. The sequence was collected from a man aged 40-55 years who had recovered from COVID-19. Sequenced material: peripheral blood. This chain joins TRBV7-8 and TRBJ2-6, with a tentative D call TRBD1 (5 bases). CDR3 loop: CASSLVGDIFSGANVLTF. CDR3 bases: TGTGCCAGCAGCTTAGTAGGGGATATCTTCTCTGGGGCCAACGTCCTGACTTTC.